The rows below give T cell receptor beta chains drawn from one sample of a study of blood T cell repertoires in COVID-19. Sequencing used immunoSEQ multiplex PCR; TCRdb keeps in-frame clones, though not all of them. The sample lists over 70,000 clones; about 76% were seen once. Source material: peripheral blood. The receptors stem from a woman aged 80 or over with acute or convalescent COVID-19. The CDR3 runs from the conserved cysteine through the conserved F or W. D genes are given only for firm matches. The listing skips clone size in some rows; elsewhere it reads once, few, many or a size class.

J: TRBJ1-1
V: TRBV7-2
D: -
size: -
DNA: TGTGCCAGCAGCTTAGGCGACAGGAGGAACACTGAAGCTTTCTTT
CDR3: CASSLGDRRNTEAFF

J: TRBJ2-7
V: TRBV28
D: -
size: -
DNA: TGTGCCAGCAGTTTACAGCGCTACGAGCAGTACTTC
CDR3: CASSLQRYEQYF

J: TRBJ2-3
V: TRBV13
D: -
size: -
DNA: TGTGCCAGCAGCTTACGGTTAGGGGCAGATACGCAGTATTTT
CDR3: CASSLRLGADTQYF

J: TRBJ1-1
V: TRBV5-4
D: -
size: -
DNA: TGTGCCAGCAGCGGGGGGAGGTACACTGAAGCTTTCTTT
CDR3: CASSGGRYTEAFF

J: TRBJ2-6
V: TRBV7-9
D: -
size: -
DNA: TGTGCCAGCAGCTTAGGAGGCTCTGGGGCCAACGTCCTGACTTTC
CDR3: CASSLGGSGANVLTF

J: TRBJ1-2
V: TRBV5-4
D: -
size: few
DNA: TGTGCCAGCAGCTACCTCACCGGAGATTATGGCTACACCTTC
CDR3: CASSYLTGDYGYTF

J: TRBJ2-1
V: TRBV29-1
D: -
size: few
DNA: TGCAGCGTTGGTACTTACAATGAGCAGTTCTTC
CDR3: CSVGTYNEQFF

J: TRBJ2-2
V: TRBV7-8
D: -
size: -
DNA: TGTGCCAGCAGCAACTTGAACACCGGGGAGCTGTTTTTT
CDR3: CASSNLNTGELFF

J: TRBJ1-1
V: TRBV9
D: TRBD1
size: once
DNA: TGTGCCAGCAAAGGACAGGCGAACACTGAAGCTTTCTTT
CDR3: CASKGQANTEAFF

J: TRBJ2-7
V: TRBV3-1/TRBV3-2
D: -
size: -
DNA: TGTGCCAGCAGCCACAAAGTATCACTAGCCAGCTCCTACGAGCAGTACTTC
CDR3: CASSHKVSLASSYEQYF

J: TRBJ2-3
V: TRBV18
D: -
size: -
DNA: TGTGCCAGCTCACCCGGGAGCGGTGTGACAGATACGCAGTATTTT
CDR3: CASSPGSGVTDTQYF

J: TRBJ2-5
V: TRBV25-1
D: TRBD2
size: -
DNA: TGTGCCAGCAGTGGGACTAGCGGGAGGTTTTGGGAGACCCAGTACTTC
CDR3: CASSGTSGRFWETQYF

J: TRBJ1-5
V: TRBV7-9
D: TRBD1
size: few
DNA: TGTGCCAGCAGCCGGTGGGACAGAGGCCAGCCCCAGCATTTT
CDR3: CASSRWDRGQPQHF

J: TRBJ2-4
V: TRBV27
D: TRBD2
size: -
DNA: TGTGCCAGCAGTTTACTAGCGGGGCAAGCCAAAAACATTCAGTACTTC
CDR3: CASSLLAGQAKNIQYF

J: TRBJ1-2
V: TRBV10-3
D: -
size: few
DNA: TGTGCCATCAGTGACCGGACGGGGAGTGGCTACACCTTC
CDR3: CAISDRTGSGYTF

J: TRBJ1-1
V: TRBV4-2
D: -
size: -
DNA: TGTGCCAGCAGCCAAGAACAGGGTATCCCTGAAGCTTTCTTT
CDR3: CASSQEQGIPEAFF

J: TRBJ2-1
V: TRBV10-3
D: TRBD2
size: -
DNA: TGTGCCATCAGCACAACTAGCGGGGCCGCCTACAATGAGCAGTTCTTC
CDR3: CAISTTSGAAYNEQFF

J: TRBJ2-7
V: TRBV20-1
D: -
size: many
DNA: TGCAGTGCTCAGAGGAGTGACGAGCAGTACTTC
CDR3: CSAQRSDEQYF

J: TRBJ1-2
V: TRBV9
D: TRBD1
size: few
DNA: TGTGCCAGCAGCGTAGGCTGGACAGGGGTCTATGGCTACACCTTC
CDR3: CASSVGWTGVYGYTF

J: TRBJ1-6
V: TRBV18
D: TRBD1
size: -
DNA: TGTGCCAGCTCACCCCCAGGGGGTGTGTCACCCCTCCACTTT
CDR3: CASSPPGGVSPLHF

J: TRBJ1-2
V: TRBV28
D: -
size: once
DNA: TGTGCCAGCAAGGTATACGGAGGTTGGAATGGCTACACCTTC
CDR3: CASKVYGGWNGYTF

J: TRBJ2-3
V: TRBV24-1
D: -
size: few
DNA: TGTGCCACCAGTGTAGGACTCACAGATACGCAGTATTTT
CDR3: CATSVGLTDTQYF

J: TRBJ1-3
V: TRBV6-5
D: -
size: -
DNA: TGTGCCAGCAGCGTCCAGGGGCTCACTGGAAACACCATATATTTT
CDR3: CASSVQGLTGNTIYF

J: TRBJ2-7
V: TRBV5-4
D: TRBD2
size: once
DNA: TGTGCCAGCACCCCGGGACTAGCCACGGACGAGCAGTACTTC
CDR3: CASTPGLATDEQYF

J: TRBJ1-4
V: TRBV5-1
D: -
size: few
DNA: TGCGCCAGCAGCTTGGGTATCGCAACTAATGAAAAACTGTTTTTT
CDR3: CASSLGIATNEKLFF

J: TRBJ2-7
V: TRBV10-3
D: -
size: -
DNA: TGTGCCATCAGTGAGATAGGGCTAGCTTACGAGCAGTACTTC
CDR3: CAISEIGLAYEQYF

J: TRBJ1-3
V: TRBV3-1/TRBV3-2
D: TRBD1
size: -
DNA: TGTGCCAGCAGCCAGACAGGGTGGGGAAACACCATATATTTT
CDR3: CASSQTGWGNTIYF

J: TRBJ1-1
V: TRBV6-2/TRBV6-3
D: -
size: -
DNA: TGTGCCAGCAGTCACCTTGCGATGAACACTGAAGCTTTCTTT
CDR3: CASSHLAMNTEAFF

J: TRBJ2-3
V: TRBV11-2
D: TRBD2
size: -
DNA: TGTGCCAGCAGCCCTCGAGGGACTAGCGGGAGAGTGGCAGATACGCAGTATTTT
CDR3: CASSPRGTSGRVADTQYF

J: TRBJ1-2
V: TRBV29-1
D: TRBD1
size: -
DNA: TGCAGCGTCGAGGACAGGGGGCGCCTGGGTTCTGGCTACACCTTC
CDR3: CSVEDRGRLGSGYTF

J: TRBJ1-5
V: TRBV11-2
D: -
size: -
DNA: TGTGCCAGCAGCTTAGAGGGAGCCAATCAGCCCCAGCATTTT
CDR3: CASSLEGANQPQHF

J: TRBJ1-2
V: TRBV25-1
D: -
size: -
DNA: TGTGCCAGCAGTGAACTTATGGCAGGGGCTTACTATGGCTACACCTTC
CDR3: CASSELMAGAYYGYTF

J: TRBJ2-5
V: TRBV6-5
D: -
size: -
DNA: TGTGCCAGCAGTTACAATGGGCCATTTCAAGAGACCCAGTACTTC
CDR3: CASSYNGPFQETQYF

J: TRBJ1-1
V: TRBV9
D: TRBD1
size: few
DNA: TGTGCCAGCAGCCTGACAGGGGGTACTGAAGCTTTCTTT
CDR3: CASSLTGGTEAFF

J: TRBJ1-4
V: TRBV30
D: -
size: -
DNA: TGTGCCTGGAGTATCAGAGGTCACGAAAAACTGTTTTTT
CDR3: CAWSIRGHEKLFF

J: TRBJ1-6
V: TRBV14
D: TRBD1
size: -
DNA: TGTGCCAGCAGCCTCCAGCCGGGACAGGGGAATTCACCCCTCCACTTT
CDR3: CASSLQPGQGNSPLHF

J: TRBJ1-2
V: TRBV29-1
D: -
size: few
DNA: TGCAGCGTTGATAGTACAACCCTAGGGGGTTATGGCTACACCTTC
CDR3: CSVDSTTLGGYGYTF

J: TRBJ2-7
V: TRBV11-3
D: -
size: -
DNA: TGTGCCAGCAGCTTACAGGGAAGCTACGAGCAGTACTTC
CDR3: CASSLQGSYEQYF

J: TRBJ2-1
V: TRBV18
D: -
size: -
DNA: TGTGCCAGCTCACCAGAACTCTACAATGAGCAGTTCTTC
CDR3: CASSPELYNEQFF

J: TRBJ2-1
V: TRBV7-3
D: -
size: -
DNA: TGTGCCAGCAGCTTAAATGCGGAGAGCTCCTACAATGAGCAGTTCTTC
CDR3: CASSLNAESSYNEQFF

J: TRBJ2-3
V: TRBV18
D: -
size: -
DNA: TGTGCCAGCTCACCTCCGGGGTCCCGGGTAGATACGCAGTATTTT
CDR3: CASSPPGSRVDTQYF

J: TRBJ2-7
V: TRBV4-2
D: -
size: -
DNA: TGTGCCAGCAGCCAAGAGGAGGGGCCTCCCTACGAGCAGTACTTC
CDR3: CASSQEEGPPYEQYF

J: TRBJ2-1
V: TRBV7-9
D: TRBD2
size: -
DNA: TGTGCCAGCAGCTTACAGTTCGCTAGCGGGAGAAGCTCCTACAATGAGCAGTTCTTC
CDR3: CASSLQFASGRSSYNEQFF

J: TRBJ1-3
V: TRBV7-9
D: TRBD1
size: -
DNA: TGTGCCAGCAGAGTCCAAGACAGGGCGTCTGGAAACACCATATATTTT
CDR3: CASRVQDRASGNTIYF

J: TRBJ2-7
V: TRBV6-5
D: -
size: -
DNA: TGTGCCAGCAGACTGACAACAACCTACGAGCAGTACTTC
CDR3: CASRLTTTYEQYF

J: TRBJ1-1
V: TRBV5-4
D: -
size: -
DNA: TGTGCCAGCAGCTTGGCGGGGATGGACACTGAAGCTTTCTTT
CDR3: CASSLAGMDTEAFF

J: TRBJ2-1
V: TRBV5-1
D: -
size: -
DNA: TGCGCCAGCAGCCCCCAGACTCTTTACAATGAGCAGTTCTTC
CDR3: CASSPQTLYNEQFF

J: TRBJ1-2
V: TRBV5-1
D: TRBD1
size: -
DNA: TGCGCCAGCAGCTTAGGACAGGGTCTTGGCTACACCTTC
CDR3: CASSLGQGLGYTF

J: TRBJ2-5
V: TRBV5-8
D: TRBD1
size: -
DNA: TGTGCCAGCAGGCCGACAGGGATAGGAGAGACCCAGTACTTC
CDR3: CASRPTGIGETQYF

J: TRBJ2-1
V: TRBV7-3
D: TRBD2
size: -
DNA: TGTGCCAGCAGCTTACAAGCGGGAGGAGTCTATGAGCAGTTCTTC
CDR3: CASSLQAGGVYEQFF

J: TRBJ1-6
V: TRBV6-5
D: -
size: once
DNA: TGTGCCAGCAGTTACAATATAAATTCACCCCTCCACTTT
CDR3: CASSYNINSPLHF

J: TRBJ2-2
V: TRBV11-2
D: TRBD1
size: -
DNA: TGTGCCAGCAGCGTACAGGGGTTGACCACCGGGGAGCTGTTTTTT
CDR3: CASSVQGLTTGELFF

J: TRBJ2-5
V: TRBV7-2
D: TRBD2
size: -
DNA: TGTGCCAGCAGCTTAGGGGGGACTAGCGGGAAAAAGACCCAGTACTTC
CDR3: CASSLGGTSGKKTQYF

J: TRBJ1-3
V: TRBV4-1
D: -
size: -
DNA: TGCGCCAGCAGCCAGGACAATCACTCTGGAAACACCATATATTTT
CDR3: CASSQDNHSGNTIYF